The clone carrying this T cell receptor beta chain was seen only a few times. Antigen: not known. Reverse transcription of extracted RNA yielded cDNA, which provided the sequencing template. The method was immunoSEQ multiplex PCR; TCRdb's version includes in-frame clones alone and lacks a portion of them. The table includes 110,000 or so clones, roughly 69% detected once. The data are from a study of CD8+ T cells in alopecia areata. Study results and limitations: An increase in clonality over normal scalp was evident in lesional scalp, especially alopecia totalis/universalis.

J lost 4 bases, V lost 6 bases, and 7 bases had no gene match. The CDR3 runs 14 residues. CDR1 and CDR2 from the germline V gene are MNHEY and SMNVEV (reference sequence). This clonotype originated in a human donor in good health. The sample consisted of CD4+ T cells sorted from blood. The chain combines TRBV27 with TRBJ2-7, with TRBD1 matching 9 bases. This CDR3 reads CASSNGQGSYEQYF. The CDR3 DNA follows: TGTGCCAGCAGCAACGGACAGGGGTCGTACGAGCAGTACTTC.